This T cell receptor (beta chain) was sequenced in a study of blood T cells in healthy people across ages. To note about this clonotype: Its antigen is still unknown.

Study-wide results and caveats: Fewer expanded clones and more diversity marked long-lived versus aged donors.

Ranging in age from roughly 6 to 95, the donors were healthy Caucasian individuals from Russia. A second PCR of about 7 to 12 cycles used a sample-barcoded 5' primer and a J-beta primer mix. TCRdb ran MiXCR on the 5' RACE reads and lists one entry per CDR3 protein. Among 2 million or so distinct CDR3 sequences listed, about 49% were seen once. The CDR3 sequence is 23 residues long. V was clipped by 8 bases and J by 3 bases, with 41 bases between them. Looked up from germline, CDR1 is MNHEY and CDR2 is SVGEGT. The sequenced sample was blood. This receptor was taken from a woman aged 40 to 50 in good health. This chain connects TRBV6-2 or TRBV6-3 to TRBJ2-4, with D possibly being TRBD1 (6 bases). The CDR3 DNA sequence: TGTGCCAGCCAACTCGGGACATATATCGTCTCAACTTCCCCGGGCGGTTTCAAAAACATTCAGTACTTC. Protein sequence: CASQLGTYIVSTSPGGFKNIQYF.